These 15 T cell receptor beta chains were sequenced from one sample in a study of cytotoxic CD8 clonotypes in ibrutinib-treated CLL. Using immunoSEQ multiplex PCR, the repertoire was profiled, and TCRdb retains in-frame clones only, with some absent. The sample consists of about 130,000 clones, 75% to 90% of them appearing once. The sample here was PBMCs, taken after 24 months of ibrutinib treatment. The receptors derive from a human donor with chronic lymphocytic leukemia.

V and J are TRBV5-8 and TRBJ1-1; no clear D. Germline-derived CDR1 and CDR2 are SGHTS and YDEGEE. V lost 4 bases, J lost 2 bases, and 15 bases lay in between. CDR3 length equals 15 residues. The CDR3 loop reads CASSPLGRGNTEAFF. CDR3 coding DNA: TGTGCCAGCAGCCCGCTTGGTAGAGGAAACACTGAAGCTTTCTTT.

The rearrangement links TRBV7-9 to TRBJ1-2; TRBD1 aligns across 8 bases. This CDR3 has 15 amino acids. CDR1 and CDR2 from the germline V gene are SEHNR and FQNEAQ (reference sequence). Trimming cost V 2 bases and J 7 bases; bases outside gene matches: 9. The CDR3 protein is CASSLQGASASGYTF. CDR3 coding DNA: TGTGCCAGCAGCTTACAGGGGGCAAGTGCTTCTGGCTACACCTTC.

V is TRBV4-3 and J is TRBJ2-7; D is unresolved. CDR3 length equals 17 residues. CDR1 and CDR2 from the germline V gene are LGHNA and YSLEER. Trimming took off 0 bases at V and 0 bases at J, with 15 bases between the two ends. This chain's CDR3 is CASSQDRVGLSSYEQYF. CDR3 nucleotide sequence: TGCGCCAGCAGCCAAGATCGCGTGGGCTTGAGCTCCTACGAGCAGTACTTC.

The chain joins TRBV7-3 to TRBJ2-5, with D possibly TRBD2 on 6 matching bases. Looked up from germline, CDR1 is SGHTA and CDR2 is FQGTGA. The CDR3 totals 16 residues. The V end lost 4 bases, the J end lost 5 bases, and 20 bases lay between the germline ends. The CDR3 sequence: CASSCRLELTVETQYF. CDR3 DNA: TGTGCCAGCAGCTGTCGACTAGAATTGACAGTGGAGACCCAGTACTTC.

The chain employs TRBV15 and TRBJ1-4; D is possibly TRBD1 (6 bases). CDR1 LNHNV and CDR2 YYDKDF come from the germline V gene (reference sequence). Trimming removed 0 bases at V and 5 bases at J, with 13 bases between. The CDR3 totals 16 residues. The chain's CDR3 is CATSRDTGMGNEKLFF. Here the CDR3 DNA reads TGTGCCACCAGCAGAGACACAGGGATGGGGAATGAAAAACTGTTTTTT.

This clone has only a few counts. The chain recombines TRBV2 with TRBJ1-2, with 8 bases lining up with TRBD1. Germline CDR1 reads SNHLY; CDR2 reads FYNNEI. J lost 7 bases, V lost 5 bases, and 6 bases had no gene match. This CDR3 has 13 residues. CDR3 loop: CASSTTGGSGYTF. The CDR3 DNA reads TGTGCCAGCAGTACCACAGGGGGTAGTGGCTACACCTTC.

The V call is TRBV9, the J call TRBJ2-4; D is perhaps TRBD1 or TRBD2 (5 bases each). With 10 bases removed from V and 8 bases from J, the gap between germline ends came to 16 bases. Looked up from germline, CDR1 is SGDLS and CDR2 is YYNGEE. The CDR3 is 12 residues long. As DNA, the CDR3 is TGTGCCCCCCAGAGGGGCAGTGACATTCAGTACTTC. Protein: CAPQRGSDIQYF. Using reference TRBV9 and TRBJ2-4 for the parts outside the CDR3, the full variable domain is DSGVTQTPKHLITATGQRVTLRCSPRSGDLSVYWYQQSLDQGLQFLIQYYNGEERAKGNILERFSAQQFPDLHSELNLSSLELGDSALYFCAPQRGSDIQYFGAGTRLSVL.

This clone appeared a few times. The chain has TRBV7-9 and TRBJ1-2; tentative D call: TRBD1 (6 bases). Germline V gene sequence: CDR1 SEHNR, CDR2 FQNEAQ (reference sequence). V was pared by 7 bases and J by 6 bases, with 15 bases between. The CDR3 has 13 amino acids. The CDR3 DNA follows: TGTGCCAGCATGGAACAGGGTGAGGATGGCTACACCTTC. Translation: CASMEQGEDGYTF. Together with reference TRBV7-9 and TRBJ1-2, the CDR3 gives the full variable domain: DTGVSQNPRHKITKRGQNVTFRCDPISEHNRLYWYRQTLGQGPEFLTYFQNEAQLEKSRLLSDRFSAERPKGSFSTLEIQRTEQGDSAMYLCASMEQGEDGYTFGSGTRLTVV.

This clone was recorded once. V is TRBV4-3 and J is TRBJ2-3; 7 bases line up with TRBD1. CDR1 and CDR2 from the germline V gene are LGHNA and YSLEER. V shed 4 bases and J 4 bases; nucleotides not matched to a gene: 5. This CDR3 spans 14 amino acids. CDR3 residues: CASSRGQDPDTQYF. The CDR3, as DNA: TGCGCCAGCAGCCGAGGACAGGACCCAGATACGCAGTATTTT.

Here the CDR3 reads CASSREKYYEQYF. The DNA of the CDR3 is TGTGCCAGCAGCCGGGAGAAATACTACGAGCAGTACTTC. This chain links TRBV7-3 with TRBJ2-7, with D perhaps matching TRBD2 (6 bases). The V end lost 5 bases, the J end lost 3 bases, and 11 bases lay between the germline ends. CDR1 and CDR2 (germline): SGHTA, FQGTGA. The CDR3 is 13 amino acids.

There are a few counts of this clone. The rearrangement links TRBV5-6 to TRBJ1-1; 8 bases match TRBD1. The CDR3 totals 16 residues. Germline-derived CDR1 and CDR2 are SGHDT and YYEEEE. V dropped 2 bases and J dropped 1; count of bases not matched to a gene: 7. The CDR3 DNA sequence: TGTGCCAGCAGCTTCGCTGGACAGGGCTGGAACACTGAAGCTTTCTTT. Protein sequence: CASSFAGQGWNTEAFF. Drawing the rest from reference TRBV5-6 and TRBJ1-1, the complete variable domain is DAGVTQSPTHLIKTRGQQVTLRCSPKSGHDTVSWYQQALGQGPQFIFQYYEEEERQRGNFPDRFSGHQFPNYSSELNVNALLLGDSALYLCASSFAGQGWNTEAFFGQGTRLTVV.

The rearrangement joins TRBV9 to TRBJ2-3; possibly TRBD2 for D (5 bases). Trimming took off 0 bases at V and 1 base at J, with 9 bases between the two ends. CDR3 size: 15 residues. CDR1 and CDR2 (germline): SGDLS, YYNGEE. CDR3: CASSVVVSGTDTQYF. CDR3 bases: TGTGCCAGCAGCGTAGTTGTTAGCGGCACAGATACGCAGTATTTT. The full variable domain, completed using reference TRBV9 and TRBJ2-3, is DSGVTQTPKHLITATGQRVTLRCSPRSGDLSVYWYQQSLDQGLQFLIQYYNGEERAKGNILERFSAQQFPDLHSELNLSSLELGDSALYFCASSVVVSGTDTQYFGPGTRLTVL.

CDR3 residues: CASSVLGDRVETQYF. In DNA, the CDR3 is TGTGCCAGCAGCGTCCTGGGCGACAGGGTTGAGACCCAGTACTTC. This chain links TRBV9 with TRBJ2-5; 7 positions agree with TRBD1. CDR1 SGDLS and CDR2 YYNGEE come from the germline V gene. Trimming cost V 2 bases and J 5 bases; bases outside gene matches: 9. This CDR3 has 15 amino acids.

This rearrangement joins TRBV5-6 to TRBJ1-2, with TRBD1 matching 7 bases. The V gene end was trimmed by 0 bases and the J gene end by 4 bases; junction bases not matched to a gene: 3. The CDR3 loop spans 14 amino acids. The germline gives CDR1 SGHDT, CDR2 YYEEEE. CDR3 in amino acids: CASSLDYRGYGYTF. CDR3 coding DNA: TGTGCCAGCAGCTTGGACTACAGGGGCTATGGCTACACCTTC.

The V gene is TRBV10-3, the J gene TRBJ2-1; D is unclear. From germline, CDR1 is ENHRY and CDR2 SYGVKD. The CDR3 runs to 11 residues. V was clipped by 6 bases and J by 10 bases, with 10 bases between them. The CDR3 sequence: CAIRASEEQFF. The DNA for the CDR3 is TGTGCCATCAGAGCGTCAGAAGAGCAGTTCTTC.